The source of this T cell receptor (beta chain) is a study of post-analysis software for immune sequencing data. Unique-molecular-identifier-tagged TCR beta cDNA libraries were used. TCRdb reanalysed the PCR reads using MiXCR and keeps one entry per CDR3 protein. Of hundreds of thousands of distinct CDR3 sequences in the sample, roughly 29% were seen once. General observations from the study: Included in a set of about 5 TRBV segments more frequent in patients than controls were TRBV5-6, TRBV5-1 and TRBV20-1. Significantly lower normalized Chao1 diversity was seen in multiple sclerosis patients than in controls.

Germline CDR1 SGHTA, CDR2 FQGNSA. This CDR3 contains 18 residues. Trimming removed 1 base from V and 4 bases from J; junction bases left unmatched: 13. This clonotype turned up a few times. As yet, its antigen is unknown. This chain connects TRBV7-2 to TRBJ2-7, with 10 bases aligning to TRBD2. The sequence was collected from a girl aged 5 to 17 with multiple sclerosis. The source material was blood. CDR3 bases: TGTGCCAGCAGCTTAGTTGGTCTAGCGGGAGTCGGGGGTTACGAGCAGTACTTC. This encodes CASSLVGLAGVGGYEQYF.